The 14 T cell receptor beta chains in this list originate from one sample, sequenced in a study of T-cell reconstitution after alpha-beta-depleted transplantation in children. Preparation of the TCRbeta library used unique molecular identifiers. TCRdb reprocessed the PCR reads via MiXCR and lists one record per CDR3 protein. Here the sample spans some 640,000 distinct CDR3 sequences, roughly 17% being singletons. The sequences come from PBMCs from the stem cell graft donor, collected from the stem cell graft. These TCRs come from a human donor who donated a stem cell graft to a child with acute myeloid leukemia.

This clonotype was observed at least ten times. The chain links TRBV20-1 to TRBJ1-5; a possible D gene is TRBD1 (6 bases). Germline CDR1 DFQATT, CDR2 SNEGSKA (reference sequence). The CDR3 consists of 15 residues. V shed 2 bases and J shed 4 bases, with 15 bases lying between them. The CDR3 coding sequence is TGCAGTGCTAGATTGGAGGGGGTGGGAAATCAGCCCCAGCATTTT. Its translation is CSARLEGVGNQPQHF.

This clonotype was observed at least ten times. CDR3 nucleotide sequence: TGTGCCAGCAAAAAAATGGGGGATACAGATACGCAGTATTTT. Protein product: CASKKMGDTDTQYF. The chain employs TRBV27 and TRBJ2-3; D is possibly TRBD1 or TRBD2 (5 bases each). The germline V gene has CDR1 MNHEY and CDR2 SMNVEV (reference sequence). The V gene lost 7 bases and the J gene lost 3 bases, with 14 bases spanning the gap. This CDR3 spans 14 amino acids.

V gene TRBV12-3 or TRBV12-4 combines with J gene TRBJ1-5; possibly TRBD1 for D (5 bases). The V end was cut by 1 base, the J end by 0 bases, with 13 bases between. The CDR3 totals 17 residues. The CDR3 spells CASSLEQVRNSNQPQHF. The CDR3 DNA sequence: TGTGCCAGCAGTTTAGAACAGGTTAGAAATAGCAATCAGCCCCAGCATTTT.

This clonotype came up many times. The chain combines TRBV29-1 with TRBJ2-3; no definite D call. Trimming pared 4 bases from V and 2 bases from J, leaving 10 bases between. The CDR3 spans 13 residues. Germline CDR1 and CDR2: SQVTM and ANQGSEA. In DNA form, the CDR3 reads TGCAGCGTTGTGAAGGTGGACACAGATACGCAGTATTTT. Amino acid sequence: CSVVKVDTDTQYF.

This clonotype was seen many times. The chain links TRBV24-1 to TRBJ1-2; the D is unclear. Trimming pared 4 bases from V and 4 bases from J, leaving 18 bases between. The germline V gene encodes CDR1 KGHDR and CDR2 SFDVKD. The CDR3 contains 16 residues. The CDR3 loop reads CATSEGDGRVSYGYTF. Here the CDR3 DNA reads TGTGCCACCAGTGAGGGCGACGGCCGGGTTAGCTATGGCTACACCTTC.

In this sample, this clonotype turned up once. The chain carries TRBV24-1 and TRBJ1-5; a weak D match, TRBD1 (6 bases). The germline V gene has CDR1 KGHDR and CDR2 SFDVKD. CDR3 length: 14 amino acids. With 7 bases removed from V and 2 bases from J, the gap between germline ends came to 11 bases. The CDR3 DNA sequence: TGTGCCACCAGCGGAGAGGGGGGCAATCAGCCCCAGCATTTT. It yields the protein CATSGEGGNQPQHF.

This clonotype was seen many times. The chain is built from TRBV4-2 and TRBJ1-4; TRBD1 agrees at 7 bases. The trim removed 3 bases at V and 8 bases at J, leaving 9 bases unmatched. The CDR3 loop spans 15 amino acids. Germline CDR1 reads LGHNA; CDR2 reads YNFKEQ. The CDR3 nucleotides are TGTGCCAGCAGCCAGGCCGACAGGGTTTTGGAAAAACTGTTTTTT. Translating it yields CASSQADRVLEKLFF.

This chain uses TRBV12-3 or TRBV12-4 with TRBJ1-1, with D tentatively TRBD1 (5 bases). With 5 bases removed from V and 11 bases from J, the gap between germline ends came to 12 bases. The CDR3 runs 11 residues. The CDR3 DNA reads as TGTGCCAGCAGTCTCCAGGGTATGGCTTTCTTT. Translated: CASSLQGMAFF.

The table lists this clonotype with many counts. The CDR3 nucleotides read TGTGCCAGCAGCTTGGGGACAGCTAGGCAGCCCCAGCATTTT. This encodes CASSLGTARQPQHF. The rearrangement links TRBV5-5 to TRBJ1-5, with a weak D call TRBD1 (6 bases). Germline V gives CDR1 SGHKS, CDR2 YYEKEE (reference sequence). With 0 bases removed from V and 7 bases from J, the gap between germline ends came to 11 bases. CDR3 length equals 14 residues.

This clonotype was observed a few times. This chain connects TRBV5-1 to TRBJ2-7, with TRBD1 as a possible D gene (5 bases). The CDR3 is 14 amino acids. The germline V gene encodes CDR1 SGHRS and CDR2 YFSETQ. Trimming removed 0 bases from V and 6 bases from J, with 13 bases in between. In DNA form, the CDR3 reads TGCGCCAGCAGCTTGGATACAGGCCGAGCCGAGCAGTACTTC. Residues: CASSLDTGRAEQYF.

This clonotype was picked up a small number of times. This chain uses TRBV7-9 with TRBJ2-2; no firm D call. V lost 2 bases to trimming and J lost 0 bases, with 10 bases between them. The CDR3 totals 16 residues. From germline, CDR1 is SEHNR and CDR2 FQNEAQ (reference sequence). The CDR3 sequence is CASSLYRNANTGELFF. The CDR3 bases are TGTGCCAGCAGCTTATATCGGAACGCGAACACCGGGGAGCTGTTTTTT. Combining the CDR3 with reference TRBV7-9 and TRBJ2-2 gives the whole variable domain DTGVSQNPRHKITKRGQNVTFRCDPISEHNRLYWYRQTLGQGPEFLTYFQNEAQLEKSRLLSDRFSAERPKGSFSTLEIQRTEQGDSAMYLCASSLYRNANTGELFFGEGSRLTVL.

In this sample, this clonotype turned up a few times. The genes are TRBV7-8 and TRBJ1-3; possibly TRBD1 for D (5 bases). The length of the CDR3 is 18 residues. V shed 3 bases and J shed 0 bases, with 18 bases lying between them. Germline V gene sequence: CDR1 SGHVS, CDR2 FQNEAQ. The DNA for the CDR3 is TGTGCCAGCAGCTTCGTGGGGGGTGGTTTATCCTCTGGAAACACCATATATTTT. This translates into CASSFVGGGLSSGNTIYF.

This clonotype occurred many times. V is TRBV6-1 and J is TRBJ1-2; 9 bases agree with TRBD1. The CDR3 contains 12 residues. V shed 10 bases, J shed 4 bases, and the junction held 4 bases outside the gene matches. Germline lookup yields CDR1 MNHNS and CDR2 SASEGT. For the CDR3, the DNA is TGTGCCATCCCGACAGGGGGCTATGGCTACACCTTC. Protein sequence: CAIPTGGYGYTF.

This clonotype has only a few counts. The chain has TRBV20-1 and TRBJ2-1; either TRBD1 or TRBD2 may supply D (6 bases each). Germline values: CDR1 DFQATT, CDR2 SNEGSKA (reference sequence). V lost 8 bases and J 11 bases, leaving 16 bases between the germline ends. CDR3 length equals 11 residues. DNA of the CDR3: TGCAGTCATCCGTTAGGGGGGAAGCAGTTCTTC. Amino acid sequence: CSHPLGGKQFF.